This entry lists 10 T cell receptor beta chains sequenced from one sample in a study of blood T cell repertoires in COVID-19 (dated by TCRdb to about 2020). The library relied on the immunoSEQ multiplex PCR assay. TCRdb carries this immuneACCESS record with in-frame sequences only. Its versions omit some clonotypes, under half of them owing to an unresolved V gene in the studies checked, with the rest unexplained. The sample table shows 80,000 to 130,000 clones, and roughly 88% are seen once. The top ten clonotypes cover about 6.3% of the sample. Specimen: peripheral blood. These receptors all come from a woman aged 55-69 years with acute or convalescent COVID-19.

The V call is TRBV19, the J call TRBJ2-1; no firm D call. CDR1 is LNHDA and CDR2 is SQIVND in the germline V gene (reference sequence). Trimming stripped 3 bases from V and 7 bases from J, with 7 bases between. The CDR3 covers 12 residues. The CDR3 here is CASSMVRNEQFF. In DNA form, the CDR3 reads TGTGCCAGTAGTATGGTGAGGAATGAGCAGTTCTTC. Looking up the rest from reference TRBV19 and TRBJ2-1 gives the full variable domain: DGGITQSPKYLFRKEGQNVTLSCEQNLNHDAMYWYRQDPGQGLRLIYYSQIVNDFQKGDIAEGYSVSREKKESFPLTVTSAQKNPTAFYLCASSMVRNEQFFGPGTRLTVL.

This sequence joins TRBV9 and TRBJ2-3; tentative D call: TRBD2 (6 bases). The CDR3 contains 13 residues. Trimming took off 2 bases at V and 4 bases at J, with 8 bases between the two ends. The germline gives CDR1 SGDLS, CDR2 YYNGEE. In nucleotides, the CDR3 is TGTGCCAGCAGCGTTAGACTAGCAGATACGCAGTATTTT. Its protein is CASSVRLADTQYF.

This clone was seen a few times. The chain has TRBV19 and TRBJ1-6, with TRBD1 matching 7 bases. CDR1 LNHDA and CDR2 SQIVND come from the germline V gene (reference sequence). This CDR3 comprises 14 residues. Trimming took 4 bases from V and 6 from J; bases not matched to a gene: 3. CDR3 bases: TGTGCCAGTAGTAACAACAGGGGTAATTCACCCCTCCACTTT. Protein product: CASSNNRGNSPLHF.

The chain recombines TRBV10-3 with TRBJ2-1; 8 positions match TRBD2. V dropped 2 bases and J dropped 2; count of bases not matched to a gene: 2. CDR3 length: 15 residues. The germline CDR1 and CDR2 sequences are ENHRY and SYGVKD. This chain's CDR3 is CAISEAGGPYNEQFF. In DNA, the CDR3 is TGTGCCATCAGTGAGGCGGGAGGCCCCTACAATGAGCAGTTCTTC.

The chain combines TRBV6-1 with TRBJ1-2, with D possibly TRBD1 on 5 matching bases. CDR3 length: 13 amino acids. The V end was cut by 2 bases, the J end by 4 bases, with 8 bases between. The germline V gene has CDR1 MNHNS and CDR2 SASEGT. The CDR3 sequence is CASSEQGVYGYTF. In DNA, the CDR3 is TGTGCCAGCAGTGAACAGGGTGTCTATGGCTACACCTTC.

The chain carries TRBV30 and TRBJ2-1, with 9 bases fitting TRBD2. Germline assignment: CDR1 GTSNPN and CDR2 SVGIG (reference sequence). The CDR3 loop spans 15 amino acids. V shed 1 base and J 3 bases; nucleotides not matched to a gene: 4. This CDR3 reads CAWSDGTSFYNEQFF. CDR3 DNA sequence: TGTGCCTGGAGTGATGGGACTAGCTTCTACAATGAGCAGTTCTTC.

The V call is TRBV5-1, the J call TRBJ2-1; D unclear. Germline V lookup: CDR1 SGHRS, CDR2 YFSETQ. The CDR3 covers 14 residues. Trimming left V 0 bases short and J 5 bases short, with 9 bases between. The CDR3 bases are TGCGCCAGCAGCTTGGCCCTTCAGGACAATGAGCAGTTCTTC. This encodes CASSLALQDNEQFF.

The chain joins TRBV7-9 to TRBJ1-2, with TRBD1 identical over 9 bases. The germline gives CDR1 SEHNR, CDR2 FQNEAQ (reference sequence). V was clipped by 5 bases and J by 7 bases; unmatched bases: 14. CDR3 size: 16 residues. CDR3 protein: CASSPGPDRGWLGYTF. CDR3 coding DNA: TGTGCCAGCAGCCCCGGCCCGGACAGGGGATGGCTTGGCTACACCTTC.

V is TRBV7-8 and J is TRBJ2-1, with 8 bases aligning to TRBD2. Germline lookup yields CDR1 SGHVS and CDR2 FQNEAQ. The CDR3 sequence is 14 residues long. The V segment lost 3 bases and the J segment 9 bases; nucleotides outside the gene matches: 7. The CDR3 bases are TGTGCCAGCAGCTTCCGGTCCGGGGGGGGTGAGCAGTTCTTC. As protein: CASSFRSGGGEQFF.

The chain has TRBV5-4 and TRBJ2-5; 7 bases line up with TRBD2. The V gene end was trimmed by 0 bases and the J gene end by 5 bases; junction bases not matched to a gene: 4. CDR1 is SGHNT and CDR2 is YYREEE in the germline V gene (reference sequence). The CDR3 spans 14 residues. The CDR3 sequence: CASSLGGGWETQYF. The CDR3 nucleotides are TGTGCCAGCAGCTTGGGCGGGGGTTGGGAGACCCAGTACTTC. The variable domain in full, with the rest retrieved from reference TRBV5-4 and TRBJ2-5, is ETGVTQSPTHLIKTRGQQVTLRCSSQSGHNTVSWYQQALGQGPQFIFQYYREEENGRGNFPPRFSGLQFPNYSSELNVNALELDDSALYLCASSLGGGWETQYFGPGTRLLVL.